This is a list of T cell receptor beta chains from one sample in a study of shared clonotypes between healthy human individuals. Assay: immunoSEQ multiplex PCR; the TCRdb copy retains only in-frame clones and omits some. The sample holds approximately 2,000,000 clones, around 93% seen once. What was sequenced was naive CD8+ T cells from PBMCs. The receptors come from a man aged 18 to 35 in good health. Some clones in this sample may be carry-over from other donors' samples. Both conserved end residues are part of each CDR3. D genes are given only for firm matches. Clone size appears in some rows only: once, few, many, or a class for an expanded clone.

j_call	clone_size	v_call	d_call	cdr3_aa	cdr3_nt
TRBJ1-2	NA	TRBV13	NA	CASSVTRTEANYGYTF	TGTGCCAGCAGCGTGACCCGGACAGAGGCTAACTATGGCTACACCTTC
TRBJ1-2	once	TRBV5-4	TRBD1	CASSAFQGAKGYTF	TGTGCCAGCAGCGCATTCCAGGGGGCTAAAGGCTACACCTTC
TRBJ1-2	once	TRBV29-1	NA	CSVERGGDTYGYTF	TGCAGCGTTGAAAGGGGGGGTGATACCTATGGCTACACCTTC
TRBJ1-3	NA	TRBV4-2	NA	CASGNVQVFGNTIYF	TGTGCCAGCGGAAACGTACAGGTCTTCGGGAACACCATATATTTT
TRBJ2-3	NA	TRBV30	NA	CAWIWGGARADTQYF	TGTGCCTGGATATGGGGGGGCGCTAGGGCAGATACGCAGTATTTT
TRBJ2-2	NA	TRBV7-9	NA	CASRGRPPNTGELFF	TGTGCCAGCAGGGGGAGGCCCCCAAACACCGGGGAGCTGTTTTTT
TRBJ2-1	NA	TRBV19	NA	CASSIDREGPYNEQFF	TGTGCCAGTAGTATAGATCGCGAGGGCCCCTACAATGAGCAGTTCTTC
TRBJ2-7	NA	TRBV27	NA	CASSLLPPPDEQYF	TGTGCCAGCAGTTTATTGCCTCCCCCCGACGAGCAGTACTTC
TRBJ1-2	NA	TRBV7-3	TRBD1	CASSPHPNSTGDSNYGYTF	TGTGCCAGCAGCCCCCACCCCAACTCGACAGGGGACAGTAACTATGGCTACACCTTC
TRBJ2-1	NA	TRBV4-3	NA	CASSQGSGLYNEQFF	TGCGCCAGCAGCCAAGGTAGCGGTCTGTACAATGAGCAGTTCTTC
TRBJ2-1	once	TRBV7-8	TRBD2	CASSFWASGRLMDEQFF	TGTGCCAGCAGCTTCTGGGCTAGCGGGAGGTTAATGGATGAGCAGTTCTTC
TRBJ2-7	NA	TRBV27	NA	CASSVNGALYEQYF	TGTGCCAGCAGCGTAAATGGGGCACTCTACGAGCAGTACTTC
TRBJ2-5	NA	TRBV27	TRBD1	CASSLWTGGAETQYF	TGTGCCAGCAGTCTGTGGACAGGGGGCGCAGAGACCCAGTACTTC
TRBJ2-7	NA	TRBV19	NA	CASGGDSSSYEQYF	TGTGCCAGTGGAGGGGATTCGTCATCCTACGAGCAGTACTTC
TRBJ2-2	NA	TRBV7-2	NA	CASSAGGELFF	TGTGCCAGCAGCGCCGGCGGGGAGCTGTTTTTT
TRBJ1-1	NA	TRBV6-1	NA	CASSERFLRMDAKNTEAFF	TGTGCCAGCAGTGAACGATTTTTGAGGATGGACGCTAAGAACACTGAAGCTTTCTTT
TRBJ2-1	NA	TRBV7-2	NA	CASSSIMAGPTYNEQFF	TGTGCCAGCAGCTCTATTATGGCGGGACCAACATACAATGAGCAGTTCTTC
TRBJ1-1	NA	TRBV15	NA	CATSRRPRDTEAFF	TGTGCCACCAGCAGACGTCCCAGGGACACTGAAGCTTTCTTT
TRBJ2-7	NA	TRBV27	NA	CASSFQATYEQYF	TGTGCCAGCAGTTTCCAGGCCACCTACGAGCAGTACTTC
TRBJ2-7	once	TRBV27	NA	CASSPTVGKFYEQYF	TGTGCCAGCAGTCCTACCGTAGGCAAATTTTACGAGCAGTACTTC
TRBJ2-1	NA	TRBV11-3	NA	CASSPRGVVTLNEQFF	TGTGCCAGCAGCCCCCGCGGGGTTGTTACTTTGAATGAGCAGTTCTTC
TRBJ2-7	NA	TRBV5-1	NA	CASSLYMARGNEQYF	TGCGCCAGCAGCCTGTATATGGCCAGGGGAAACGAGCAGTACTTC
TRBJ1-1	NA	TRBV28	NA	CASSPRGPIEAFF	TGTGCCAGCAGCCCTCGGGGGCCGATTGAAGCTTTCTTT
TRBJ1-2	NA	TRBV5-6	TRBD1	CASSPGQGLLTNYGYTF	TGTGCCAGCAGCCCGGGACAGGGACTGCTTACTAACTATGGCTACACCTTC
TRBJ2-1	NA	TRBV7-3	TRBD2	CASSGLAGDYNEQFF	TGTGCCAGCAGCGGACTAGCGGGAGACTACAATGAGCAGTTCTTC
TRBJ2-3	NA	TRBV9	NA	CASSAKLLGTQYF	TGTGCCAGCAGCGCGAAATTGTTAGGTACGCAGTATTTT
TRBJ1-5	NA	TRBV29-1	NA	CSVYLTGTGQPQHF	TGCAGCGTTTATCTTACAGGGACGGGTCAGCCCCAGCATTTT
TRBJ2-7	NA	TRBV19	NA	CATSPVSSYEQYF	TGTGCCACCTCACCCGTAAGCTCCTACGAGCAGTACTTC
TRBJ1-5	NA	TRBV6-5	NA	CASRPTRQSPQHF	TGTGCCAGCAGACCCACTCGACAGTCTCCCCAGCATTTT
TRBJ2-7	NA	TRBV27	TRBD1	CASSYVPTGSNEQYF	TGTGCCAGCAGTTACGTCCCGACAGGGTCCAACGAGCAGTACTTC
TRBJ1-1	NA	TRBV7-9	TRBD1	CASSFSTATRGRGTEAFF	TGTGCCAGCAGCTTCAGCACAGCAACCAGGGGGAGGGGCACTGAAGCTTTCTTT
TRBJ2-7	NA	TRBV11-2	TRBD2	CASSLGPLVSGRSYEQYF	TGTGCCAGCAGCTTAGGGCCCCTCGTAAGCGGGAGATCCTACGAGCAGTACTTC
TRBJ2-3	NA	TRBV28	NA	CASSPAWRTTDTQYF	TGTGCCAGCAGCCCCGCGTGGAGGACAACAGATACGCAGTATTTT
TRBJ2-1	NA	TRBV4-1	NA	CASSQGLGTYNEQFF	TGCGCCAGCAGCCAAGGACTAGGGACCTACAATGAGCAGTTCTTC
TRBJ2-1	NA	TRBV13	NA	CASSSGPWEQFF	TGTGCCAGCAGCTCAGGCCCCTGGGAGCAGTTCTTC
TRBJ2-7	NA	TRBV7-8	NA	CASSPPRDEQYF	TGTGCCAGCAGCCCCCCCAGGGACGAGCAGTACTTC
TRBJ1-5	NA	TRBV4-1	NA	CASSTPSNQPQHF	TGCGCCAGCAGCACCCCTAGCAATCAGCCCCAGCATTTT
TRBJ2-3	NA	TRBV7-9	TRBD1	CASSLPTRDRVTDTQYF	TGTGCCAGCAGCCTACCGACCCGGGACAGGGTAACAGATACGCAGTATTTT
TRBJ2-1	NA	TRBV9	TRBD2	CASSLSGRASNEQFF	TGTGCCAGCAGCCTTAGCGGGAGGGCCTCCAATGAGCAGTTCTTC
TRBJ2-1	NA	TRBV27	NA	CASSLNRAMDINEQFF	TGTGCCAGCAGTTTAAACAGGGCGATGGATATAAATGAGCAGTTCTTC
TRBJ2-1	NA	TRBV19	NA	CASSSWESGYNEQFF	TGTGCCAGTAGTAGTTGGGAGTCGGGCTACAATGAGCAGTTCTTC
TRBJ1-1	NA	TRBV11-1	NA	CASTGTLGGEDTEAFF	TGTGCCAGCACCGGGACACTGGGGGGTGAAGACACTGAAGCTTTCTTT
TRBJ1-5	NA	TRBV28	NA	CASSSGLGAGTQPQHF	TGTGCCAGCAGCTCCGGTCTGGGGGCCGGGACGCAGCCCCAGCATTTT
TRBJ1-5	NA	TRBV9	NA	CASSGGGGNQPQHF	TGTGCCAGCAGCGGAGGAGGAGGAAATCAGCCCCAGCATTTT
TRBJ2-1	NA	TRBV19	NA	CASSMRSNRAYNEQFF	TGTGCCAGTAGTATGCGCTCAAACAGGGCCTACAATGAGCAGTTCTTC
TRBJ2-7	NA	TRBV9	NA	CASSWSVVVQGPHEQYF	TGTGCCAGCAGCTGGTCCGTTGTCGTCCAGGGCCCCCACGAGCAGTACTTC
TRBJ2-7	NA	TRBV29-1	TRBD1	CSVPGRDSYEQYF	TGCAGCGTACCGGGCCGGGACAGTTACGAGCAGTACTTC
TRBJ2-7	NA	TRBV29-1	TRBD2	CSVVIVAGGFHEQYF	TGCAGCGTTGTAATTGTGGCGGGAGGATTCCACGAGCAGTACTTC
TRBJ2-2	NA	TRBV7-3	TRBD2	CASSSTSGRAGGELFF	TGTGCCAGCAGCTCGACTAGCGGGAGGGCCGGCGGGGAGCTGTTTTTT
TRBJ2-7	NA	TRBV27	NA	CASSLSRDARSYEQYF	TGTGCCAGCAGTCTCTCCAGGGACGCGCGCTCCTACGAGCAGTACTTC
TRBJ2-5	NA	TRBV21-1	NA	CASSKAESSGGRKETQYF	TGTGCCAGCAGCAAAGCGGAGTCAAGCGGGGGACGAAAAGAGACCCAGTACTTC
TRBJ2-1	NA	TRBV6-6	NA	CASSSLKLNEQFF	TGTGCCAGCAGTTCCCTTAAACTTAATGAGCAGTTCTTC
TRBJ2-3	NA	TRBV18	NA	CATHPTDTQYF	TGTGCCACCCACCCCACAGATACGCAGTATTTT
TRBJ1-1	few	TRBV4-1	NA	CASSQSSGGRKAFF	TGCGCCAGCAGCCAGTCCAGTGGAGGTCGGAAAGCTTTCTTT
TRBJ1-2	NA	TRBV4-1	NA	CASSQDLAEYGYTF	TGCGCCAGCAGCCAAGATTTGGCAGAGTATGGCTACACCTTC